This T cell receptor beta chain was sequenced during a study of shared clonotypes between healthy human individuals. Study-level findings and limits: The naive CD4 repertoires of a few donors were compared, and around 5.1% of clonotypes were shared. Memory subsets generally showed smaller estimated richness than naive subsets did.

With regard to this clone: Its antigen is not identified. This same CDR3 is encoded by further DNA sequences in the sample.

TCRdb keeps only in-frame clones here, not all; method: immunoSEQ multiplex PCR. The table has 2 million to 2.5 million clones, roughly 91% seen once. This CDR3 has 13 residues. Trimming pared 1 base from V and 5 bases from J, leaving 6 bases between. Germline V gene lookup returns CDR1 SGDLS and CDR2 YYNGEE. Terminally differentiated effector memory CD45RA+ cells were excluded by CCR7 positive selection of CD45RO-negative cells. The chain carries TRBV9 and TRBJ2-2; D is unclear. The sequencing input was naive CD8+ T cells from PBMCs. The clonotype comes from a man in his late teens or twenties in good health. Some clones in this sample may be carry-over from other donors' samples. The CDR3 coding sequence is TGTGCCAGCAGCGTATCCAGGACCGGGGAGCTGTTTTTT. Amino acids: CASSVSRTGELFF.